A selection of T cell receptor beta chains follows, all from one sample in a study of blood T cell repertoires in COVID-19. TCRdb's table, derived via immunoSEQ multiplex PCR, lists solely in-frame clones and lacks some. The repertoire holds about 120,000 clones, with 82% as singletons. The sample was peripheral blood. The origin of the receptors is a woman aged 70 to 79 with acute or convalescent COVID-19. CDR3s include the opening cysteine and the closing phenylalanine or tryptophan. The order of the fields is D gene, clone size, V gene, J gene, CDR3 protein, CDR3 DNA. The D gene is left open where the match is weak. Rows give clone size only sometimes, using once, few, many, or a class for an expanded clone.

NA	NA	TRBV6-1	TRBJ1-3	CASSEPFFRGSADTIYF	TGTGCCAGCAGTGAACCTTTCTTCAGGGGCTCAGCGGACACCATATATTTT
NA	NA	TRBV18	TRBJ2-5	CASCAAGAQETQYF	TGTGCCAGCTGCGCGGCGGGGGCCCAAGAGACCCAGTACTTC
NA	NA	TRBV27	TRBJ1-6	CASSPWAGNSPLHF	TGTGCCAGCAGTCCCTGGGCGGGGAATTCACCCCTCCACTTT
TRBD2	NA	TRBV7-6	TRBJ2-3	CASSLGLAESDTQYF	TGTGCCAGCAGCTTAGGGCTAGCGGAATCAGATACGCAGTATTTT
TRBD1	NA	TRBV5-8	TRBJ2-3	CASKGTAPLDTQYF	TGTGCCAGCAAGGGGACAGCGCCTCTAGATACGCAGTATTTT
TRBD2	NA	TRBV5-1	TRBJ2-6	CASSLALGLAGSGANVLTF	TGCGCCAGCAGCTTGGCCTTGGGACTAGCGGGGTCTGGGGCCAACGTCCTGACTTTC
NA	NA	TRBV6-6	TRBJ1-2	CASNRQAIGYGYTF	TGTGCCAGCAACCGACAGGCTATCGGCTATGGCTACACCTTC
NA	few	TRBV3-1/TRBV3-2	TRBJ2-5	CASSLPKGGVETQYF	TGTGCCAGCAGCCTCCCCAAAGGAGGGGTTGAGACCCAGTACTTC
TRBD1	NA	TRBV3-1/TRBV3-2	TRBJ2-5	CASSQLGDREETQYF	TGTGCCAGCAGCCAATTGGGGGACAGGGAAGAGACCCAGTACTTC
TRBD1	NA	TRBV10-2	TRBJ2-7	CASRVAGTEYEQYF	TGCGCCAGCAGGGTAGCCGGGACAGAGTACGAGCAGTACTTC
TRBD1	NA	TRBV6-2/TRBV6-3	TRBJ2-1	CASSYVRQGNNEQFF	TGTGCCAGCAGTTACGTTCGACAGGGTAACAATGAGCAGTTCTTC
NA	NA	TRBV27	TRBJ2-5	CASSLFPGQETQYF	TGTGCCAGCAGTTTATTCCCGGGCCAAGAGACCCAGTACTTC
NA	NA	TRBV6-2/TRBV6-3	TRBJ2-3	CASSYDTGSTDTQYF	TGTGCCAGCAGTTACGACACGGGGAGCACAGATACGCAGTATTTT
TRBD2	NA	TRBV5-1	TRBJ2-3	CASSRAGGPSSDTQYF	TGCGCCAGCAGCCGCGCGGGGGGGCCGTCGTCAGATACGCAGTATTTT
TRBD1	NA	TRBV5-6	TRBJ1-1	CASSLDQTGGTEAFF	TGTGCCAGCAGCTTAGACCAGACAGGGGGCACTGAAGCTTTCTTT
TRBD1	NA	TRBV5-1	TRBJ1-3	CASSIGTGGSLSSGNTIYF	TGCGCCAGCAGCATCGGGACAGGGGGCTCCCTAAGCTCTGGAAACACCATATATTTT
NA	NA	TRBV27	TRBJ1-2	CASSRQPHYGYTF	TGTGCCAGCAGCCGACAGCCACACTATGGCTACACCTTC
NA	NA	TRBV29-1	TRBJ1-1	CSAGHGATEAFF	TGCAGCGCTGGACATGGGGCCACTGAAGCTTTCTTT
NA	NA	TRBV4-3	TRBJ1-6	CASRVGYKDDSPLHF	TGCGCCAGCCGGGTTGGGTATAAAGATGATTCACCCCTCCACTTT
NA	NA	TRBV15	TRBJ2-3	CATSRARIPGLSTDTQYF	TGTGCCACCAGCAGAGCCAGAATTCCGGGTCTAAGCACAGATACGCAGTATTTT
NA	once	TRBV2	TRBJ1-1	CASSEGRYGDTEAFF	TGTGCCAGCAGTGAAGGCAGGTATGGTGACACTGAAGCTTTCTTT
TRBD1	NA	TRBV7-9	TRBJ1-2	CASSSTGIGYTF	TGTGCCAGCAGCTCGACAGGGATCGGCTACACCTTC
NA	few	TRBV11-2	TRBJ1-5	CASSFSTNQPQHF	TGTGCCAGCAGCTTCAGTACCAATCAGCCCCAGCATTTT
TRBD2	NA	TRBV7-8	TRBJ2-1	CASSLDVSGGTPYNEQFF	TGTGCCAGCAGCTTAGATGTCAGCGGGGGAACTCCCTACAATGAGCAGTTCTTC
NA	NA	TRBV29-1	TRBJ1-2	CSVEVGVNYGYTF	TGCAGCGTTGAAGTTGGAGTGAACTATGGCTACACCTTC
NA	NA	TRBV7-6	TRBJ2-2	CASSPDRTDTGELFF	TGTGCCAGCAGCCCCGACAGGACAGACACCGGGGAGCTGTTTTTT
NA	NA	TRBV16	TRBJ2-5	CASSQLGETQYF	TGTGCCAGCAGCCAACTCGGGGAGACCCAGTACTTC
NA	NA	TRBV10-1	TRBJ1-2	CASSEGQYTYGYTF	TGCGCCAGCAGTGAGGGACAGTACACCTATGGCTACACCTTC
TRBD2	NA	TRBV3-1/TRBV3-2	TRBJ2-5	CASSLPAGAQETQYF	TGTGCCAGCAGTCTCCCAGCGGGGGCACAAGAGACCCAGTACTTC
NA	NA	TRBV7-2	TRBJ1-2	CASSLAPGGMGYGYTF	TGTGCCAGCAGCTTAGCCCCGGGGGGGATGGGCTATGGCTACACCTTC
NA	NA	TRBV7-9	TRBJ2-4	CASSLIIAKNIQYF	TGTGCCAGCAGCCTAATAATAGCCAAAAACATTCAGTACTTC
TRBD1	NA	TRBV7-2	TRBJ2-3	CASSLNLGGADTQYF	TGTGCCAGCAGCTTAAATCTAGGGGGCGCAGATACGCAGTATTTT
NA	once	TRBV4-3	TRBJ2-2	CASSQDLLSPLVGENTGELFF	TGCGCCAGCAGCCAAGATTTGTTGTCTCCTTTGGTCGGGGAGAACACCGGGGAGCTGTTTTTT
NA	NA	TRBV29-1	TRBJ1-1	CSVERGRSFF	TGCAGCGTTGAACGAGGCCGATCTTTCTTT
NA	few	TRBV7-3	TRBJ2-2	CASSPGREELFF	TGTGCCAGCAGCCCCGGACGGGAGGAGCTGTTTTTT
TRBD1	NA	TRBV9	TRBJ2-3	CASSGAGTGSTDTQYF	TGTGCCAGCAGCGGAGCCGGGACAGGGAGCACAGATACGCAGTATTTT
TRBD2	once	TRBV7-8	TRBJ2-3	CASSDSGGSTDTQYF	TGTGCCAGCAGCGATAGCGGGGGATCAACAGATACGCAGTATTTT
NA	NA	TRBV12-2	TRBJ1-4	CASRSNRLRLGPNEKLFF	TGTGCAAGTCGCTCGAACCGACTAAGACTAGGCCCTAATGAAAAACTGTTTTTT
TRBD2	NA	TRBV3-1/TRBV3-2	TRBJ2-1	CASSPTAGRGEQFF	TGTGCCAGCAGCCCTACGGCAGGGAGGGGTGAGCAGTTCTTC
NA	NA	TRBV4-3	TRBJ2-7	CASSSAGADEQYF	TGCGCCAGCAGCTCGGCAGGGGCGGACGAGCAGTACTTC
TRBD1	NA	TRBV4-1	TRBJ2-2	CASSQEGQGWAGELFF	TGCGCCAGCAGCCAAGAGGGACAGGGATGGGCCGGGGAGCTGTTTTTT
TRBD2	NA	TRBV2	TRBJ2-1	CASSVAGGLDEQFF	TGTGCCAGCAGTGTGGCGGGGGGGCTTGATGAGCAGTTCTTC